This T cell receptor beta chain emerged from a study of CD8 T cells in ankylosing spondylitis. V was pared by 6 bases and J by 1 base, with 13 bases between. The CDR3 extends over 15 amino acids. The germline CDR1 and CDR2 sequences are DFQATT and SNEGSKA (reference sequence). Quantitative 5'-RACE was performed with molecular barcodes, and it yielded the TCR beta libraries. TCRdb re-derived calls from the 5' RACE reads in MiXCR, one entry per CDR3 protein. The table has some 700,000 distinct CDR3 sequences, around 20% seen once. Findings and caveats of the study: Characteristic of ankylosing spondylitis blood, it appeared, was a TCR beta motif comprising several highly homologous variants. Significant enrichment of disease-linked clones was reported in matched ankylosing spondylitis synovial fluid. Disease-linked clones, CD8+, were relatively rare in peripheral blood.

There are a few counts of this clonotype. Its antigen is currently unknown. The chain couples TRBV20-1 to TRBJ1-6, with D possibly TRBD1 on 5 matching bases. The receptor was derived from a male donor with ankylosing spondylitis. The source material was blood, either unsorted or a sorted T cell fraction (not recorded which). Here the CDR3 reads CSAGPGASYNSPLHF. CDR3 sequence (DNA): TGCAGTGCCGGCCCCGGGGCGTCCTATAATTCACCCCTCCACTTT.